These 7 T cell receptor beta chains came from one sample sequenced in a study of cytomegalovirus exposure and HLA in healthy donors. PCR employed 60 Vbeta and 13 Jbeta primers. Repertoires were generated with immunoSEQ multiplex PCR, while TCRdb's copy carries only in-frame clones and drops some. This sample carries approximately 140,000 clones, about three quarters of them seen once, and the ten largest clones take 1% to 1.5%. Input material: PBMCs. Receptors were obtained from a woman aged 40 to 50 in good health and CMV-seronegative.

The chain employs TRBV6-1 and TRBJ2-3, with a possible D match to TRBD2 (5 bases). The CDR3 extends over 15 amino acids. The ends were cut back, 3 bases at V and 3 bases at J, with 13 bases in the middle. CDR1 is MNHNS, CDR2 SASEGT, per germline. In DNA form, the CDR3 reads TGTGCCAGCAGTGAGGTTCGGGGTCGGACAGATACGCAGTATTTT. This encodes CASSEVRGRTDTQYF.

This sequence joins TRBV29-1 and TRBJ2-7; a possible D gene is TRBD2 (5 bases). The CDR3 has 13 amino acids. Germline V gene lookup returns CDR1 SQVTM and CDR2 ANQGSEA. The V gene lost 6 bases and the J gene lost 0 bases, with 12 bases spanning the gap. This CDR3 is CSVSSEGSYEQYF. DNA for the CDR3: TGCAGCGTGAGTTCCGAGGGCTCCTACGAGCAGTACTTC.

The chain employs TRBV7-2 and TRBJ1-6, with 7 positions matching TRBD1. The CDR3 has 15 residues. V dropped 3 bases and J dropped 10; count of bases not matched to a gene: 9. Germline V gene sequence: CDR1 SGHTA, CDR2 FQGNSA. In DNA, the CDR3 is TGTGCCAGCAGCTTCGTACAGGGGAATACCTCACCCCTCCACTTT. This translates into CASSFVQGNTSPLHF.

This clone turned up a few times. The chain uses TRBV6-4 and TRBJ1-6; D gene ambiguous. The CDR3 is made up of 14 amino acids. CDR1 and CDR2 from the germline V gene are MRHNA and SNTAGT. The ends were cut back, 3 bases at V and 7 bases at J, with 10 bases in the middle. The CDR3 nucleotides read TGTGCCAGCAGTGAAGGCTCGACAAATTCACCCCTCCACTTT. Translation: CASSEGSTNSPLHF.

The chain recombines TRBV6-6 with TRBJ1-1, with D possibly being TRBD1 (5 bases). This CDR3 spans 15 amino acids. V lost 2 bases, J lost 0 bases, and 10 bases lay in between. Per germline, CDR1 MNHNY and CDR2 SVGAGI (reference sequence). The CDR3, as DNA: TGTGCCAGCAGTTACAGGCAGGGCATGAACACTGAAGCTTTCTTT. It yields the protein CASSYRQGMNTEAFF.

The chain links TRBV5-6 to TRBJ2-5, with D possibly being TRBD2 (6 bases). The V end was cut by 3 bases, the J end by 2 bases, with 11 bases between. Germline V gives CDR1 SGHDT, CDR2 YYEEEE. The CDR3 contains 14 residues. The CDR3 nucleotides are TGTGCCAGCAGCTGGGGGGTGGGGCAAGAGACCCAGTACTTC. It specifies CASSWGVGQETQYF.

This chain links TRBV19 with TRBJ1-3; a possible D gene is TRBD1 (5 bases). This CDR3 has 14 residues. Germline-derived CDR1 and CDR2 are LNHDA and SQIVND (reference sequence). V lost 10 bases and J 0 bases, leaving 13 bases between the germline ends. The DNA of the CDR3 is TGTGCCACTCTCGGGGGGATCTCTGGAAACACCATATATTTT. Protein product: CATLGGISGNTIYF.